This TCR beta chain was recorded in a study of control samples from healthy donors and cancer patients. Data came from immunoSEQ multiplex PCR; TCRdb stores just in-frame clones and leaves some out. The table has tens of thousands of clones, 84% seen once. Germline V gene sequence: CDR1 SEHNR, CDR2 FQNEAQ (reference sequence). This CDR3 has 14 amino acids. The V and J ends lost 1 base and 5 bases respectively, with 9 bases between them. Source material: PBMCs. The rearrangement links TRBV7-9 to TRBJ2-1, with D hard to call. This sequence originates from a woman aged 45-65 years with lung cancer. The CDR3 spells CASSLGRSHNEQFF. CDR3 coding DNA: TGTGCCAGCAGCTTAGGGCGAAGTCACAATGAGCAGTTCTTC.